This T cell receptor beta chain is drawn from a study of siplizumab effects on memory and regulatory T cells. Assays examined approximately 9.1 x 10^4 TCR templates per sample. TCRdb keeps only in-frame clones here, not all; method: immunoSEQ multiplex PCR. The data hold roughly 56,000 clones, with about 92% observed a single time. V was pared by 1 base and J by 4 bases, with 4 bases of the junction left unmatched. CDR1 is SGHRS and CDR2 is YFSETQ in the germline V gene. The CDR3 totals 15 residues. The sample taken for sequencing was CD8+ T cells sorted from blood. The chain is built from TRBV5-1 and TRBJ2-2, with 7 bases aligning to TRBD2. The TCR comes from a human donor in good health. The CDR3 loop is CASSLSAGATGELFF. CDR3 coding DNA: TGCGCCAGCAGCTTGAGTGCGGGAGCCACCGGGGAGCTGTTTTTT.